The 20 T cell receptor beta chains given below trace back to one sample, sequenced in a study of shared clonotypes between healthy human individuals. The data were produced by immunoSEQ multiplex PCR, yet TCRdb's version contains in-frame clones alone and is incomplete. The repertoire holds around 2.1 million clones, with around 93% as singletons. Naive CD8 cells, CD45RO-negative and positively selected for CCR7, excluded terminally differentiated effector memory CD45RA+ cells. Sequencing was carried out using naive CD8+ T cells from PBMCs. These receptors all stem from a young man in good health. Some clones in this sample may be carry-over from other donors' samples.

The rearrangement uses TRBV19 and TRBJ1-4; no definite D call. This CDR3 comprises 14 residues. Germline-derived CDR1 and CDR2 are LNHDA and SQIVND (reference sequence). V was trimmed by 2 bases and J by 8 bases, leaving 12 bases between them. CDR3: CASSIRREGEKLFF. The DNA for the CDR3 is TGTGCCAGTAGTATAAGGAGGGAAGGGGAAAAACTGTTTTTT.

The V gene is TRBV28, the J gene TRBJ2-5, with no clear D. Germline lookup yields CDR1 MDHEN and CDR2 SYDVKM. The ends were cut back, 2 bases at V and 1 base at J, with 8 bases in the middle. The CDR3 covers 14 residues. CDR3 residues: CASSLLRSQETQYF. Written as DNA, the CDR3 is TGTGCCAGCAGTTTACTCCGCAGCCAAGAGACCCAGTACTTC. The complete variable domain, with remaining parts taken from reference TRBV28 and TRBJ2-5, reads DVKVTQSSRYLVKRTGEKVFLECVQDMDHENMFWYRQDPGLGLRLIYFSYDVKMKEKGDIPEGYSVSREKKERFSLILESASTNQTSMYLCASSLLRSQETQYFGPGTRLLVL.

The chain combines TRBV7-8 with TRBJ2-5, with D possibly being TRBD2 (5 bases). V lost 4 bases to trimming and J lost 1 base, with 16 bases between them. CDR3 length: 16 residues. Germline lookup yields CDR1 SGHVS and CDR2 FQNEAQ. The CDR3 sequence is CASSWARTALQETQYF. CDR3 DNA: TGTGCCAGCAGCTGGGCAAGGACTGCTCTCCAAGAGACCCAGTACTTC.

This chain links TRBV15 with TRBJ2-7; 8 nucleotides match TRBD1. The CDR3 is made up of 14 amino acids. V dropped 2 bases and J dropped 4; count of bases not matched to a gene: 4. Germline CDR1 is LNHNV and CDR2 is YYDKDF (reference sequence). CDR3 region: CATSRQGARYEQYF. The CDR3 DNA sequence: TGTGCCACCAGCAGACAGGGGGCGAGGTACGAGCAGTACTTC.

The rearrangement links TRBV5-1 to TRBJ2-5; possibly TRBD1 for D (6 bases). CDR1 and CDR2 (germline): SGHRS, YFSETQ. V lost 2 bases to trimming and J lost 5 bases, with 19 bases between them. This CDR3 is built from 16 residues. CDR3 sequence: CASSFKRAGELETQYF. Written as DNA, the CDR3 is TGCGCCAGCAGCTTCAAAAGAGCAGGGGAATTGGAGACCCAGTACTTC.

The chain combines TRBV19 with TRBJ2-1; no clear D gene. Trimming stripped 9 bases from V and 9 bases from J, with 18 bases between. From germline, CDR1 is LNHDA and CDR2 SQIVND (reference sequence). The CDR3 consists of 13 residues. Here the CDR3 DNA reads TGTGCCAGCCTCCGACCCCTGGATGGTGAGCAGTTCTTC. Protein: CASLRPLDGEQFF.

Here the CDR3 DNA reads TGCGCCAGCAGCTTCAGTTCGCAGGTATCTGAAGCTTTCTTT. Its protein product is CASSFSSQVSEAFF. The rearrangement joins TRBV5-1 to TRBJ1-1; no definite D call. V was trimmed by 2 bases and J by 6 bases, leaving 14 bases between them. CDR1 and CDR2 (germline): SGHRS, YFSETQ. The CDR3 runs to 14 residues.

CDR3 in amino acids: CASSFGGQRFWSPLHF. The CDR3 bases are TGTGCCAGCAGTTTTGGGGGACAGAGGTTTTGGTCACCCCTCCACTTT. The rearrangement joins TRBV27 to TRBJ1-6, with 7 bases that match TRBD1. V dropped 3 bases and J dropped 10; count of bases not matched to a gene: 12. The CDR3 sequence is 16 residues long. In germline, CDR1 is MNHEY, CDR2 SMNVEV (reference sequence).

This clone is a singleton in its sample. The chain uses TRBV5-1 and TRBJ1-3, with TRBD1 matching 9 bases. The CDR3 contains 17 residues. Germline V gene lookup returns CDR1 SGHRS and CDR2 YFSETQ. V lost 4 bases to trimming and J lost 4 bases; unmatched junction nucleotides: 12. The CDR3 DNA is TGCGCCAGCAGCAGTCTGCAACAGGGGGCGTTAGGAAACACCATATATTTT. This gives the protein CASSSLQQGALGNTIYF.

This clone was counted once. CDR3 sequence (DNA): TGTGCCAGCAGTCCCGGACTAGCGGTTAGCACAGATACGCAGTATTTT. It yields the protein CASSPGLAVSTDTQYF. This chain joins TRBV27 and TRBJ2-3; 10 bases map to TRBD2. V gave up 5 bases and J gave up 0 bases; unmatched junction bases: 5. The CDR3 runs to 16 residues. The germline V gene has CDR1 MNHEY and CDR2 SMNVEV (reference sequence).

The chain is built from TRBV27 and TRBJ2-1; 9 nucleotides match TRBD2. The germline V gene encodes CDR1 MNHEY and CDR2 SMNVEV (reference sequence). The ends lost 3 bases at V and 8 bases at J; junction bases unmatched: 5. The CDR3 length is 14 residues. The CDR3 sequence: CASSFSGRYYEQFF. As DNA, the CDR3 is TGTGCCAGCAGTTTCAGCGGGAGGTACTATGAGCAGTTCTTC.

The table lists this clone with a count of one. V and J are TRBV9 and TRBJ2-2, with 9 bases aligning to TRBD1. With V trimmed by 4 bases and J by 1 base, 5 bases remained unmatched. Germline lookup yields CDR1 SGDLS and CDR2 YYNGEE. The CDR3 is 16 residues long. The DNA for the CDR3 is TGTGCCAGCAGCCCACCGGGACAGGGGAACACCGGGGAGCTGTTTTTT. This sequence encodes CASSPPGQGNTGELFF.

V is TRBV14 and J is TRBJ2-7, with D unresolved. V lost 4 bases to trimming and J lost 5 bases, with 15 bases between them. This CDR3 contains 14 residues. The germline gives CDR1 SGHDN, CDR2 FVKESK. CDR3 sequence reads: CASSRRKVVHEQYF. As DNA, the CDR3 is TGTGCCAGCAGCCGGCGGAAGGTAGTCCACGAGCAGTACTTC.

V usage is TRBV27 and J usage is TRBJ2-3; 13 nucleotides agree with TRBD2. The germline CDR1 and CDR2 sequences are MNHEY and SMNVEV (reference sequence). CDR3 size: 16 residues. V lost 8 bases, J lost 4 bases, and 9 bases stayed unmatched. CDR3: CASAGTSGIYSDTQYF. The DNA for the CDR3 is TGTGCCAGCGCCGGGACTAGCGGGATTTATTCAGATACGCAGTATTTT.

On this clone: The sample has other DNA sequences that encode this CDR3 too. The chain couples TRBV5-1 to TRBJ1-1; D gene unclear. This CDR3 has 12 amino acids. The V gene lost 0 bases and the J gene lost 3 bases, with 3 bases spanning the gap. Per germline, CDR1 SGHRS and CDR2 YFSETQ. The CDR3 nucleotides are TGCGCCAGCAGCTTGGGAGACACTGAAGCTTTCTTT. Protein: CASSLGDTEAFF.

This clone was seen only once. CDR3 DNA: TGTGCCAGCAGCTTTGTAGCGGGAGCATACAATGAGCAGTTCTTC. It encodes CASSFVAGAYNEQFF. This rearrangement joins TRBV7-9 to TRBJ2-1, with TRBD2 matching over 9 bases. The V gene's germline CDR1 is SEHNR and CDR2 FQNEAQ (reference sequence). The CDR3 contains 15 residues. V dropped 3 bases and J dropped 4; count of bases not matched to a gene: 4.

As DNA, the CDR3 is TGTGCCAGCAGTCCACTGCGCTCTGGAAACACCATATATTTT. Translating it yields CASSPLRSGNTIYF. The chain is built from TRBV7-8 and TRBJ1-3, with no clear D. From germline, CDR1 is SGHVS and CDR2 FQNEAQ. V lost 6 bases, J lost 0 bases, and 9 bases lay in between. The CDR3 consists of 14 residues.

This rearrangement joins TRBV7-6 to TRBJ2-1; 9 positions agree with TRBD2. CDR1 SGHVS and CDR2 FNYEAQ come from the germline V gene. Germline trimming cut 5 bases from V and 4 bases from J; bases unmatched to any gene: 12. The CDR3 extends over 17 amino acids. CDR3 nucleotides: TGTGCCAGCAGCCAGGGCGTGCGGGAGGGGAATTACAATGAGCAGTTCTTC. Amino acids: CASSQGVREGNYNEQFF. Based on the CDR3 plus reference TRBV7-6 and TRBJ2-1, the full variable domain is GAGVSQSPRYKVTKRGQDVALRCDPISGHVSLYWYRQALGQGPEFLTYFNYEAQQDKSGLPNDRFSAERPEGSISTLTIQRTEQRDSAMYRCASSQGVREGNYNEQFFGPGTRLTVL.

The gene calls are TRBV11-2 and TRBJ2-1; 9 bases agree with TRBD2. The CDR3 consists of 12 residues. Trimming at V came to 5 bases and at J to 16 bases, leaving 9 bases not matched to a gene. CDR1 and CDR2 (germline): SGHAT, FQNNGV. The CDR3 bases are TGTGCCAGCAGCCGAGCCCTAGCGGGGAGCTTCTTC. Its protein product is CASSRALAGSFF.

Concerning this clone: Other DNA sequences in this sample translate to the same CDR3. V is TRBV7-9 and J is TRBJ2-7; the D is unclear. Trimming took off 3 bases at V and 1 base at J, with 7 bases between the two ends. The CDR3 loop spans 13 amino acids. Germline V gives CDR1 SEHNR, CDR2 FQNEAQ (reference sequence). The DNA for the CDR3 is TGTGCCAGCAGCTTCAAAGGATCCTACGAGCAGTACTTC. Residues: CASSFKGSYEQYF.